A selection of T cell receptor beta chains follows, all from one sample in a study of cytotoxic CD8 clonotypes in ibrutinib-treated CLL. Sequencing used immunoSEQ multiplex PCR; TCRdb keeps in-frame clones, though not all of them. Altogether around 26,000 clones are present, 70% to 90% being singletons, with the ten largest covering about 7.6%. Source: PBMCs, taken after 24 months of ibrutinib treatment. Every receptor here comes from a human donor with chronic lymphocytic leukemia. Both conserved end residues are part of each CDR3. The order of the fields is V gene, clone size, J gene, D gene, CDR3 protein, CDR3 DNA. A D gene is named only where the DNA matches it firmly. Expanded clones are given a class, and other clones once, few, many or no size at all.

v_gene: TRBV5-1; abundance: -; j_gene: TRBJ2-3; d_gene: -; CDR3aa: CASSSIVTDTQYF; CDR3nt: TGCGCCAGCAGCTCCATAGTGACAGATACGCAGTATTTT
v_gene: TRBV5-1; abundance: -; j_gene: TRBJ1-6; d_gene: -; CDR3aa: CASRPENNSPLHF; CDR3nt: TGCGCCAGCAGACCGGAAAATAATTCACCCCTCCACTTT
v_gene: TRBV5-6; abundance: -; j_gene: TRBJ1-3; d_gene: -; CDR3aa: CASSLERRAEGNTIYF; CDR3nt: TGTGCCAGCAGCTTGGAGCGCAGGGCAGAAGGAAACACCATATATTTT
v_gene: TRBV10-3; abundance: -; j_gene: TRBJ2-7; d_gene: TRBD1; CDR3aa: CAISRTGGSYEQYF; CDR3nt: TGTGCCATCAGTAGGACAGGGGGCTCCTACGAGCAGTACTTC
v_gene: TRBV27; abundance: few; j_gene: TRBJ1-3; d_gene: -; CDR3aa: CASSFNGPWAGNTIYF; CDR3nt: TGTGCCAGCAGTTTCAACGGCCCATGGGCTGGAAACACCATATATTTT
v_gene: TRBV9; abundance: -; j_gene: TRBJ1-1; d_gene: -; CDR3aa: CASSPGGGGTEAFF; CDR3nt: TGTGCCAGCAGCCCTGGGGGCGGGGGCACTGAAGCTTTCTTT
v_gene: TRBV18; abundance: -; j_gene: TRBJ1-1; d_gene: TRBD1; CDR3aa: CASSPRDRGSEAFF; CDR3nt: TGTGCCAGCTCACCCCGGGACAGGGGGTCTGAAGCTTTCTTT
v_gene: TRBV2; abundance: -; j_gene: TRBJ1-2; d_gene: TRBD1; CDR3aa: CASSEDRVDYGYTF; CDR3nt: TGTGCCAGCAGTGAGGACAGGGTGGACTATGGCTACACCTTC
v_gene: TRBV18; abundance: -; j_gene: TRBJ2-1; d_gene: TRBD2; CDR3aa: CASSPPFGRGSEQFF; CDR3nt: TGTGCCAGCTCACCTCCCTTTGGGAGGGGCAGTGAGCAGTTCTTC
v_gene: TRBV6-6; abundance: -; j_gene: TRBJ1-2; d_gene: -; CDR3aa: CASSPGNYYGYTF; CDR3nt: TGTGCCAGCAGCCCCGGGAATTACTATGGCTACACCTTC
v_gene: TRBV7-2; abundance: -; j_gene: TRBJ2-3; d_gene: TRBD2; CDR3aa: CASSSTSGGGLDTQYF; CDR3nt: TGTGCCAGCAGCTCGACTAGCGGGGGGGGTTTAGATACGCAGTATTTT
v_gene: TRBV6-1; abundance: -; j_gene: TRBJ1-5; d_gene: -; CDR3aa: CASSVSLVSQHF; CDR3nt: TGTGCCAGCTCGGTCAGTTTAGTTAGCCAGCATTTT
v_gene: TRBV9; abundance: few; j_gene: TRBJ2-1; d_gene: TRBD2; CDR3aa: CASSERLAEPRNEQFF; CDR3nt: TGTGCCAGCAGCGAACGGCTAGCGGAGCCCAGGAATGAGCAGTTCTTC
v_gene: TRBV6-1; abundance: -; j_gene: TRBJ2-7; d_gene: TRBD1; CDR3aa: CASIDGTGGSYEQYF; CDR3nt: TGTGCCAGCATCGACGGGACAGGCGGTTCCTACGAGCAGTACTTC
v_gene: TRBV4-1; abundance: -; j_gene: TRBJ1-1; d_gene: TRBD1; CDR3aa: CASSPQSTGILNTEAFF; CDR3nt: TGCGCCAGCAGCCCCCAGTCGACAGGGATCCTGAACACTGAAGCTTTCTTT
v_gene: TRBV4-1; abundance: few; j_gene: TRBJ2-7; d_gene: -; CDR3aa: CASSQASDTSAYEQYF; CDR3nt: TGCGCCAGCAGCCAAGCCTCGGACACGTCGGCCTACGAGCAGTACTTC
v_gene: TRBV28; abundance: -; j_gene: TRBJ2-7; d_gene: -; CDR3aa: CASSLSREALRIYEQYF; CDR3nt: TGTGCCAGCAGTTTATCGAGGGAGGCCCTTCGAATCTACGAGCAGTACTTC
v_gene: TRBV18; abundance: -; j_gene: TRBJ1-2; d_gene: -; CDR3aa: CASSPLSLTGEVGYTF; CDR3nt: TGTGCCAGCTCACCACTCTCCCTGACGGGAGAAGTTGGCTACACCTTC
v_gene: TRBV29-1; abundance: -; j_gene: TRBJ2-3; d_gene: -; CDR3aa: CSVCPAQNTDTQYF; CDR3nt: TGCAGCGTCTGCCCCGCGCAGAACACAGATACGCAGTATTTT
v_gene: TRBV7-9; abundance: -; j_gene: TRBJ2-1; d_gene: -; CDR3aa: CASSLRGATFSSYNEQFF; CDR3nt: TGTGCCAGCAGCTTACGGGGGGCCACGTTTAGCTCCTACAATGAGCAGTTCTTC
v_gene: TRBV11-2; abundance: -; j_gene: TRBJ2-5; d_gene: TRBD1; CDR3aa: CASSYSGTEETQYF; CDR3nt: TGTGCCAGCAGCTATTCAGGGACAGAAGAGACCCAGTACTTC
v_gene: TRBV7-9; abundance: -; j_gene: TRBJ1-1; d_gene: TRBD1; CDR3aa: CASSLGQGEREAFF; CDR3nt: TGTGCCAGCAGCCTGGGACAGGGCGAACGTGAAGCTTTCTTT
v_gene: TRBV28; abundance: once; j_gene: TRBJ1-1; d_gene: -; CDR3aa: CASSFGRMNTEAFF; CDR3nt: TGTGCCAGCAGTTTCGGTCGAATGAACACTGAAGCTTTCTTT
v_gene: TRBV10-1; abundance: -; j_gene: TRBJ2-7; d_gene: -; CDR3aa: CASSATLGGTPQGEQYF; CDR3nt: TGCGCCAGCAGTGCTACCCTCGGGGGTACACCTCAGGGCGAGCAGTACTTC
v_gene: TRBV7-9; abundance: -; j_gene: TRBJ2-3; d_gene: -; CDR3aa: CASSLRSGGTDTQYF; CDR3nt: TGTGCCAGCAGCTTGCGGTCCGGGGGTACAGATACGCAGTATTTT
v_gene: TRBV6-1; abundance: -; j_gene: TRBJ2-5; d_gene: -; CDR3aa: CASSALPGQGWTETQYF; CDR3nt: TGTGCCAGCAGTGCCCTCCCGGGCCAGGGGTGGACGGAGACCCAGTACTTC
v_gene: TRBV18; abundance: -; j_gene: TRBJ2-3; d_gene: TRBD1; CDR3aa: CASSSRTGDFTDTQYF; CDR3nt: TGTGCCAGCTCATCCAGGACAGGGGATTTCACAGATACGCAGTATTTT
v_gene: TRBV10-3; abundance: -; j_gene: TRBJ2-2; d_gene: TRBD2; CDR3aa: CAISQAGVGTGELFF; CDR3nt: TGTGCCATCAGTCAAGCGGGGGTGGGCACCGGGGAGCTGTTTTTT
v_gene: TRBV30; abundance: -; j_gene: TRBJ2-2; d_gene: -; CDR3aa: CACPMKDLYTGELFF; CDR3nt: TGTGCCTGTCCGATGAAGGATCTATACACCGGGGAGCTGTTTTTT
v_gene: TRBV28; abundance: -; j_gene: TRBJ1-3; d_gene: -; CDR3aa: CASIYSSVGNTIYF; CDR3nt: TGTGCCAGCATCTACAGCTCTGTTGGAAACACCATATATTTT
v_gene: TRBV4-1; abundance: -; j_gene: TRBJ1-5; d_gene: -; CDR3aa: CASSQDRRQGPGQPQHF; CDR3nt: TGCGCCAGCAGCCAAGATCGGAGGCAGGGGCCGGGTCAGCCCCAGCATTTT
v_gene: TRBV30; abundance: once; j_gene: TRBJ1-1; d_gene: -; CDR3aa: CAWIRRPGHPEAFF; CDR3nt: TGTGCCTGGATCAGAAGACCGGGACATCCTGAAGCTTTCTTT
v_gene: TRBV7-8; abundance: -; j_gene: TRBJ2-2; d_gene: -; CDR3aa: CASRNPVHTGELFF; CDR3nt: TGTGCCAGCCGGAACCCTGTCCACACCGGGGAGCTGTTTTTT
v_gene: TRBV4-1; abundance: -; j_gene: TRBJ2-6; d_gene: TRBD2; CDR3aa: CASSQDGAGGRRAGANVLTF; CDR3nt: TGCGCCAGCAGCCAAGATGGGGCGGGGGGGCGCAGGGCTGGGGCCAACGTCCTGACTTTC
v_gene: TRBV6-1; abundance: -; j_gene: TRBJ1-1; d_gene: -; CDR3aa: CASSELGAREAFF; CDR3nt: TGTGCCAGCAGTGAGTTAGGGGCGCGAGAAGCTTTCTTT